What follows describes a single T cell receptor beta chain. The antigen is unknown. The data stem from a study of cytomegalovirus exposure and HLA in healthy donors. The PCR had 60 Vbeta and 13 Jbeta primers. Clones were sequenced by immunoSEQ multiplex PCR, and TCRdb holds only the in-frame ones, with some missing. The sample lists around 160,000 clones, around 86% occurring once. Unmatched junction bases numbered 6, after V lost 5 bases and J lost 10 bases. The CDR3 totals 12 residues. CDR1 and CDR2 (germline): SGHVS, FQNEAQ. General observations from the study: In most subjects, TCR beta sequences reportedly gave accurate predictions of HLA-A and HLA-B alleles. At a 0.05 false discovery rate, a later analysis found around 15,000 TCR beta sequences to be associated with HLA alleles.

The origin of this receptor is a human donor in good health. What was sequenced was PBMCs. The V gene is TRBV7-8, the J gene TRBJ1-1, with 8 bases that match TRBD1. The CDR3 loop is CASSADRAAAFF. For the CDR3, the DNA is TGTGCCAGCAGCGCGGACAGGGCGGCAGCTTTCTTT.